The table lists the clone carrying this T cell receptor (beta chain) with a few counts. What it binds is not known. These data originate in a study of PD-1 blockade in classical Hodgkin lymphoma. Study-wide background: Intravenous delivery of nivolumab at 3 mg/kg to patients occurred every 2 weeks. Whole-study results and caveats: Exclusion applied to patients who initiated nivolumab less than 1 year following ASCT. CD8+ TCR diversity did not rise significantly by C4D1, unlike CD4+. It was among complete responders that baseline diversity resembled that of newly diagnosed patients.

The CDR3 is made up of 14 amino acids. V was shortened by 3 bases and J by 4 bases, with 10 bases between the two germline ends. The germline gives CDR1 PRHDT, CDR2 FYEKMQ (reference sequence). Produced via immunoSEQ multiplex PCR; TCRdb's table is partial and in-frame only. The table has 40,000 to 45,000 clones, around 72% seen once. After autologous stem cell transplantation all patients relapsed, and prior brentuximab vedotin exposure differed between cohorts. This receptor was obtained from a human donor with classical Hodgkin lymphoma. The sequenced sample was peripheral blood mononuclear cells (PBMCs), obtained before the second cycle of nivolumab. The chain employs TRBV13 and TRBJ1-5; D call uncertain. Here the CDR3 DNA reads TGTGCCAGCAGCTTGCGAAGCCAGAATCAGCCCCAGCATTTT. Translation: CASSLRSQNQPQHF.